This T cell receptor (beta chain) was recovered during a study of blood T cell repertoires in COVID-19. About the study: There were acute and convalescent COVID-19 samples, and they came from the United States, Italy and Spain. The cDNA or gDNA used as material had been derived from T cells, B-cell-depleted T cells, or PBMCs.

Per the original methods: Reference gene primer amplification gave estimated nucleated cell counts. Assay used: immunoSEQ multiplex PCR; TCRdb lists only in-frame clones, some missing. V and J calls and clone size come straight from that table; D and trimming were deduced from the DNA. The data hold under 250,000 clones, with less than 85% observed a single time. The V end lost 4 bases, the J end lost 5 bases, and 12 bases lay between the germline ends. Germline CDR1 reads SNHLY; CDR2 reads FYNNEI. The CDR3 is made up of 13 amino acids. Sequencing used peripheral blood. This receptor was obtained from a woman between 70 and 85 years old with acute or convalescent COVID-19. The chain employs TRBV2 and TRBJ2-7; TRBD1 is a possible D gene (5 bases). The CDR3 here is CASSGPQGDEQYF. CDR3 nucleotide sequence: TGTGCCAGCAGTGGACCGCAGGGCGACGAGCAGTACTTC.